This T cell receptor (beta chain) was recovered during a study of cytomegalovirus exposure and HLA in healthy donors. Study-level findings and limits: For presence/absence analyses, sequencing depth was assumed to be roughly uniform across donors. Clonal expansion was found to be greater in HLA-associated TCR beta chains than in equally common others in a later analysis. In the analysis, some V segments, TRBV6-2 and TRBV6-3 included, were excluded as indistinguishable.

Use of 60 Vbeta and 13 Jbeta primers characterized the PCR. Source study methods: As a later analysis found, there were about 80 million unique TCR beta chains, of which 8.5 million to 13 million were shared. Some clones are missing from TCRdb's copy, which holds only in-frame ones; the method was immunoSEQ multiplex PCR. V and J calls and clone size follow that table, whereas D and trimming were derived from the DNA. The sample has about 99,000 clones; around 77% are singletons. Comment on this clone: No antigen is known for it.

The CDR3 length is 15 residues. In germline, CDR1 is SGHAT, CDR2 FQDESV (reference sequence). The germline V and J ends were trimmed by 2 bases and 0 bases, with 10 bases remaining between them. The clonotype was recovered from a man in his forties or fifties in good health and CMV-seronegative. Sequenced material: PBMCs. The V call is TRBV11-1, the J call TRBJ1-1; D is perhaps TRBD1 (5 bases). Here the CDR3 DNA reads TGTGCCAGCAGCTTATTACAGGTGTTGAACACTGAAGCTTTCTTT. Its protein is CASSLLQVLNTEAFF.